The rows below give T cell receptor beta chains drawn from one sample of a study of T cell changes during pregnancy in multiple sclerosis. Repertoires were generated with immunoSEQ multiplex PCR, while TCRdb's copy carries only in-frame clones and drops some. This sample has 60,000 to 95,000 clones, with over 80% found just once. Sequenced material: CD4+ T cells from peripheral blood mononuclear cells, taken before pregnancy. Receptors originate from a female donor with multiple sclerosis, enrolled in a pregnancy study. CDR3s include the opening cysteine and the closing phenylalanine or tryptophan. The order of the fields is V gene, CDR3 length, clone size, CDR3 protein. Part of the rows lack a size; the others show once, few, many or a class for expanded clones.

V gene: TRBV14
CDR3 length: 16
clone size: -
CDR3 protein: CASSRTGTGNTGELFF

V gene: TRBV5-1
CDR3 length: 13
clone size: once
CDR3 protein: CASSSGDQETQYF

V gene: TRBV11-2
CDR3 length: 16
clone size: -
CDR3 protein: CASRPAGAGGTGELFF

V gene: TRBV19
CDR3 length: 14
clone size: once
CDR3 protein: CASSIWDNPYEQYF

V gene: TRBV27
CDR3 length: 16
clone size: -
CDR3 protein: CASSFIPGQGPYEQYF

V gene: TRBV7-9
CDR3 length: 13
clone size: few
CDR3 protein: CASSLQGYGEAFF

V gene: TRBV6-5
CDR3 length: 13
clone size: once
CDR3 protein: CASSYSSVNEQFF

V gene: TRBV19
CDR3 length: 15
clone size: once
CDR3 protein: CASSTGPGDSHEQFF

V gene: TRBV19
CDR3 length: 15
clone size: -
CDR3 protein: CASSIQGTGNEKLFF

V gene: TRBV2
CDR3 length: 14
clone size: -
CDR3 protein: CASSLGGQSYEQYF

V gene: TRBV10-3
CDR3 length: 15
clone size: few
CDR3 protein: CAISGGNRHADTQYF

V gene: TRBV5-1
CDR3 length: 15
clone size: -
CDR3 protein: CASSRQGGGSGELFF

V gene: TRBV15
CDR3 length: 15
clone size: once
CDR3 protein: CATSTGTGLNTEAFF

V gene: TRBV11-3
CDR3 length: 13
clone size: few
CDR3 protein: CASSLDTRTTQFF

V gene: TRBV14
CDR3 length: 15
clone size: -
CDR3 protein: CASSLTGAPYYGYTF

V gene: TRBV10-3
CDR3 length: 12
clone size: -
CDR3 protein: CAITGTSNEQFF

V gene: TRBV6-5
CDR3 length: 12
clone size: -
CDR3 protein: CASSPTGYEQYF

V gene: TRBV15
CDR3 length: 15
clone size: -
CDR3 protein: CATSSSGGFQETQYF

V gene: TRBV9
CDR3 length: 13
clone size: -
CDR3 protein: CASSARLYTEAFF

V gene: TRBV5-1
CDR3 length: 17
clone size: -
CDR3 protein: CASSKGLAGGPSYEQYF

V gene: TRBV30
CDR3 length: 17
clone size: -
CDR3 protein: CAWSARGLSNSLYEAFF

V gene: TRBV14
CDR3 length: 13
clone size: -
CDR3 protein: CASSQAGANGQYF

V gene: TRBV7-2
CDR3 length: 14
clone size: -
CDR3 protein: CASSTIAGNNEQFF

V gene: TRBV18
CDR3 length: 14
clone size: few
CDR3 protein: CASSPQGQGGEAFF

V gene: TRBV6-5
CDR3 length: 14
clone size: -
CDR3 protein: CASSYGGGNQPQHF

V gene: TRBV13
CDR3 length: 15
clone size: -
CDR3 protein: CASSAPGTSGAEQFF

V gene: TRBV27
CDR3 length: 14
clone size: -
CDR3 protein: CASSLRTGGYEQYF

V gene: TRBV13
CDR3 length: 16
clone size: -
CDR3 protein: CASSLPSGGLTDTQYF

V gene: TRBV2
CDR3 length: 13
clone size: -
CDR3 protein: CARSKGGAGELFF

V gene: TRBV6-5
CDR3 length: 14
clone size: -
CDR3 protein: CASSGTGQHYEQYF

V gene: TRBV10-3
CDR3 length: 16
clone size: -
CDR3 protein: CAISGQTGSSGNTIYF

V gene: TRBV5-8
CDR3 length: 15
clone size: few
CDR3 protein: CASSYAGTGSSEQYF

V gene: TRBV18
CDR3 length: 16
clone size: -
CDR3 protein: CASSPGQGAYNSPLHF

V gene: TRBV28
CDR3 length: 19
clone size: -
CDR3 protein: CASSSRSPSGGASTDTQYF

V gene: TRBV15
CDR3 length: 17
clone size: -
CDR3 protein: CATSRVGGLSSYNEQFF

V gene: TRBV7-9
CDR3 length: 13
clone size: few
CDR3 protein: CASSSQENTEAFF

V gene: TRBV28
CDR3 length: 14
clone size: -
CDR3 protein: CASSRGTGNYGYTF

V gene: TRBV28
CDR3 length: 13
clone size: -
CDR3 protein: CASSGTGIYGYTF

V gene: TRBV2
CDR3 length: 14
clone size: -
CDR3 protein: CATRLTSGEETQYF

V gene: TRBV19
CDR3 length: 13
clone size: few
CDR3 protein: CASQRAGTDTQYF

V gene: TRBV5-1
CDR3 length: 14
clone size: once
CDR3 protein: CASSWDSRDYGYTF

V gene: TRBV5-1
CDR3 length: 18
clone size: -
CDR3 protein: CASSNGDTGSGFQETQYF

V gene: TRBV11-3
CDR3 length: 12
clone size: -
CDR3 protein: CASSKLQETQYF

V gene: TRBV5-1
CDR3 length: 14
clone size: -
CDR3 protein: CASSSGLLDNEQFF

V gene: TRBV10-3
CDR3 length: 15
clone size: once
CDR3 protein: CAISETSGYTDTQYF

V gene: TRBV29-1
CDR3 length: 11
clone size: -
CDR3 protein: CSVQGGTEAFF

V gene: TRBV14
CDR3 length: 13
clone size: -
CDR3 protein: CASSQDRGTEAFF

V gene: TRBV28
CDR3 length: 15
clone size: -
CDR3 protein: CASSSSILMNTEAFF